The clone carrying this T cell receptor beta chain was counted a few times. Its matching antigen is unknown. Per the germline V gene, CDR1 is LGHNA and CDR2 is YSLEER. The length of the CDR3 is 15 residues. V dropped 1 base and J dropped 2 bases, with 11 bases sitting between them. This sample was taken from a study of CD8 T cells in ankylosing spondylitis. For TCR beta, libraries came from quantitative 5'-RACE with molecular barcodes. TCRdb re-called the 5' RACE reads through MiXCR, storing one row per CDR3 protein. This table holds 700,000 to 850,000 distinct CDR3 sequences, roughly 10% found once. Study-wide results and limits: Seemingly characteristic of ankylosing spondylitis blood was a TCR beta motif consisting of roughly 8 highly homologous variants. The clones that were linked to disease were reported to be significantly enriched in matched synovial fluid samples from ankylosing spondylitis patients. Past studies reported some motif variants in reactive arthritis synovial fluid and blood.

The sample comprised blood, either unsorted or a sorted T cell fraction (not recorded which). The V call is TRBV4-3, the J call TRBJ1-1; no firm D call. This TCR was sampled from a male donor with ankylosing spondylitis. CDR3 in amino acids: CASSQGPELNTEAFF. CDR3 nucleotides: TGCGCCAGCAGCCAAGGGCCGGAGCTAAACACTGAAGCTTTCTTT.